Each of the 31 T cell receptor beta chains below was sequenced from the same sample in a study of cytomegalovirus exposure and HLA in healthy donors. With 60 Vbeta and 13 Jbeta primers, the PCR was carried out. Profiled with immunoSEQ multiplex PCR; TCRdb holds only in-frame clones, not every one. Found here are some 140,000 clones, around 78% of them singletons; the top ten hold around 2%. The specimen was PBMCs. The source of these receptors is a female donor in good health and CMV-seropositive.

The V and J genes are TRBV21-1 and TRBJ1-4. TRBV21-1 constitutes a pseudogene. The CDR3 runs to 17 residues. Written as DNA, the CDR3 is TGTGCCAGCAGCAAATGGGAGGGAATCGGGAGGGGTGAAAAACTGTTTTTT. Translation gives CASSKWEGIGRGEKLFF.

The chain joins TRBV6-4 to TRBJ1-1; D unclear. V was shortened by 3 bases and J by 0 bases, with 5 bases between the two germline ends. CDR3 length equals 13 residues. From germline, CDR1 is MRHNA and CDR2 SNTAGT. CDR3 in amino acids: CASSEQLNTEAFF. The DNA for the CDR3 is TGTGCCAGCAGTGAACAGTTGAACACTGAAGCTTTCTTT.

This chain joins TRBV2 and TRBJ2-2; 10 bases are a match to TRBD2. Germline trimming cut 4 bases from V and 6 bases from J; bases unmatched to any gene: 8. Germline CDR1 is SNHLY and CDR2 is FYNNEI. The CDR3 has 16 amino acids. The CDR3 DNA follows: TGTGCCAGCAGTGGCCCCGGGACTAGCGTATCCGGGGAGCTGTTTTTT. It encodes CASSGPGTSVSGELFF.

The rearrangement uses TRBV19 and TRBJ1-5; possibly TRBD1 for D (6 bases). Germline loops: CDR1 LNHDA, CDR2 SQIVND (reference sequence). V was trimmed by 0 bases and J by 2 bases, leaving 20 bases between them. CDR3 length: 19 amino acids. CDR3 residues: CASSIDRAGTGFGNQPQHF. DNA for the CDR3: TGTGCCAGTAGTATAGATCGGGCGGGTACAGGGTTCGGCAATCAGCCCCAGCATTTT.

The chain has TRBV6-4 and TRBJ2-3; 7 nucleotides agree with TRBD1. CDR1 and CDR2 from the germline V gene are MRHNA and SNTAGT. The CDR3 sequence is 15 residues long. V was clipped by 6 bases and J by 4 bases; unmatched bases: 10. CDR3 bases: TGTGCCAGCAGCCCTACCCCCACAGGGGCAGATACGCAGTATTTT. This sequence encodes CASSPTPTGADTQYF.

The V gene is TRBV29-1, the J gene TRBJ2-5; unclear D gene. This CDR3 is 14 amino acids long. The V gene lost 4 bases and the J gene lost 1 base, with 13 bases spanning the gap. Looked up from germline, CDR1 is SQVTM and CDR2 is ANQGSEA. The CDR3 DNA sequence: TGCAGCGTTGCCCCGCGTTACAGCCAAGAGACCCAGTACTTC. Translating gives CSVAPRYSQETQYF.

Only one count was recorded for this clone. The chain uses TRBV28 and TRBJ2-7, with 11 positions matching TRBD1. CDR1 MDHEN and CDR2 SYDVKM come from the germline V gene. The CDR3 has 13 residues. The J segment lost 6 bases and the V segment lost 5 bases, leaving 3 bases of the junction unmatched. The CDR3 nucleotides are TGTGCCAGCAGTCTCGGGACAGGGGGCGAGCAGTACTTC. This encodes CASSLGTGGEQYF.

V and J are TRBV6-1 and TRBJ1-1, with a weak D call TRBD1 (5 bases). Germline-derived CDR1 and CDR2 are MNHNS and SASEGT. This CDR3 region has 13 residues. V was clipped by 7 bases and J by 7 bases, with 16 bases between them. The CDR3 DNA reads TGTGCCAGCACAGGGTCCCAGACCGATGAAGCTTTCTTT. Its translation is CASTGSQTDEAFF.

This clone was counted a few times. The chain is built from TRBV4-2 and TRBJ1-5, with unresolved D. V gave up 0 bases and J gave up 2 bases, with 8 bases separating them. This CDR3 comprises 15 residues. CDR1 and CDR2 (germline): LGHNA, YNFKEQ. CDR3: CASSQDSRGNQPQHF. The CDR3 DNA sequence: TGTGCCAGCAGCCAAGATTCGAGGGGCAATCAGCCCCAGCATTTT.

The rearrangement links TRBV18 to TRBJ1-4; no clear D gene. CDR3 length: 14 residues. Germline V gives CDR1 KGHSH, CDR2 LQKENI. Trimming left V 6 bases short and J 7 bases short, with 15 bases between. The CDR3 spells CASSPSQAAEKLFF. In nucleotides, the CDR3 is TGTGCCAGCTCCCCAAGCCAAGCGGCTGAAAAACTGTTTTTT.

The V gene is TRBV9, the J gene TRBJ2-2, with 10 bases that match TRBD1. The CDR3 sequence is 20 residues long. The ends lost 3 bases at V and 4 bases at J; junction bases unmatched: 18. CDR1 and CDR2 (germline): SGDLS, YYNGEE. The CDR3 DNA reads as TGTGCCAGCAGCGCATCACGGGACAGGGGTGAAGGGGTAGGCACCGGGGAGCTGTTTTTT. This gives the protein CASSASRDRGEGVGTGELFF.

The chain recombines TRBV4-2 with TRBJ2-4; TRBD2 agrees at 7 bases. Trimming removed 1 base from V and 3 bases from J; junction bases left unmatched: 9. The CDR3 loop spans 17 amino acids. Germline-derived CDR1 and CDR2 are LGHNA and YNFKEQ. DNA for the CDR3: TGTGCCAGCAGCCAAGTTGGGCTAGCGGACCACAAAAACATTCAGTACTTC. Residues: CASSQVGLADHKNIQYF.

The chain carries TRBV5-1 and TRBJ1-1; 11 nucleotides match TRBD1. Germline V gene sequence: CDR1 SGHRS, CDR2 YFSETQ. J lost 3 bases, V lost 0 bases, and 4 bases had no gene match. CDR3 length: 16 amino acids. Here the CDR3 reads CASSLGGTGGDTEAFF. The CDR3 DNA sequence: TGCGCCAGCAGCTTGGGTGGGACAGGGGGGGACACTGAAGCTTTCTTT. Combining the CDR3 with reference TRBV5-1 and TRBJ1-1 gives the whole variable domain KAGVTQTPRYLIKTRGQQVTLSCSPISGHRSVSWYQQTPGQGLQFLFEYFSETQRNKGNFPGRFSGRQFSNSRSEMNVSTLELGDSALYLCASSLGGTGGDTEAFFGQGTRLTVV.

The J gene is TRBJ2-7, the V gene TRBV10-1; perhaps TRBD1 as D (7 bases). The CDR3 contains 16 residues. The germline V gene encodes CDR1 WNHNN and CDR2 SYGVQD (reference sequence). Trimming cost V 1 base and J 1 base, with 14 bases left between them. CDR3 sequence reads: CASSEWSQGGSYEQYF. CDR3 DNA: TGCGCCAGCAGTGAGTGGTCGCAGGGGGGATCCTACGAGCAGTACTTC.

The chain links TRBV5-8 to TRBJ2-7; D might be TRBD2 (6 bases). This CDR3 region has 14 residues. V was trimmed by 4 bases and J by 0 bases, leaving 11 bases between them. Germline loops: CDR1 SGHTS, CDR2 YDEGEE. The CDR3 region has the DNA TGTGCCAGCAGCCCTCGGGGGAGCTCCTACGAGCAGTACTTC. Protein product: CASSPRGSSYEQYF.

The chain is built from TRBV6-5 and TRBJ2-1, with 10 bases matching TRBD1. The CDR3 loop spans 14 amino acids. After removal of 6 bases from V and 4 bases from J, the junction contained 3 bases not matched to a gene. Germline V gene sequence: CDR1 MNHEY, CDR2 SVGAGI. CDR3 region: CASSPGQGYNEQFF. The CDR3 DNA reads as TGTGCCAGCAGCCCGGGACAGGGGTACAATGAGCAGTTCTTC.

The chain couples TRBV28 to TRBJ1-5, with TRBD1 matching over 9 bases. The CDR3 loop spans 14 amino acids. Per germline, CDR1 MDHEN and CDR2 SYDVKM. V was pared by 5 bases and J by 9 bases, with 8 bases of the junction left unmatched. The CDR3 region is CASSRGQGISPQHF. The DNA for the CDR3 is TGTGCCAGCAGTCGAGGACAGGGGATTTCGCCCCAGCATTTT.

Of note for this clone: Other DNA sequences in this sample translate to the same CDR3. The V gene is TRBV18, the J gene TRBJ2-5; 8 bases line up with TRBD1. The CDR3 covers 13 residues. V was clipped by 6 bases and J by 3 bases; unmatched bases: 3. CDR1 is KGHSH, CDR2 LQKENI, per germline. The CDR3 protein is CASSPGQEETQYF. CDR3 nucleotides: TGTGCCAGCTCGCCGGGACAGGAAGAGACCCAGTACTTC.

This clone was counted only a few times. The rearrangement links TRBV6-6 to TRBJ1-5, with 8 bases lining up with TRBD1. The trim removed 7 bases at V and 2 bases at J, leaving 7 bases unmatched. Germline-derived CDR1 and CDR2 are MNHNY and SVGAGI (reference sequence). The CDR3 spans 15 residues. The CDR3 loop is CASIAGQGGNQPQHF. The DNA for the CDR3 is TGTGCCAGCATTGCAGGACAGGGAGGCAATCAGCCCCAGCATTTT.

The V call is TRBV11-2, the J call TRBJ1-1; D might be TRBD1 (6 bases). This CDR3 region has 13 residues. Trimming removed 5 bases at V and 6 bases at J, with 13 bases between. Germline V gives CDR1 SGHAT, CDR2 FQNNGV. CDR3 coding DNA: TGTGCCAGCAGCCCAGGGGTTTACGCTGAAGCTTTCTTT. Translation: CASSPGVYAEAFF.

The V and J genes are TRBV2 and TRBJ1-1, with TRBD1 matching 7 bases. Germline assignment: CDR1 SNHLY and CDR2 FYNNEI. V shed 6 bases, J shed 11 bases, and the junction held 15 bases outside the gene matches. The CDR3 extends over 14 amino acids. CDR3 in amino acids: CASRADRDLSGAFF. The DNA of the CDR3 is TGTGCCAGCAGGGCCGACAGGGATCTAAGCGGGGCTTTCTTT.

The V gene is TRBV5-1, the J gene TRBJ1-4, with no clear D. V was clipped by 0 bases and J by 7 bases, with 19 bases between them. The CDR3 contains 17 residues. Germline CDR1 SGHRS, CDR2 YFSETQ. Here the CDR3 DNA reads TGCGCCAGCAGCTTGGGGACCGTCGGTGGGAGTGTTGAAAAACTGTTTTTT. Its protein product is CASSLGTVGGSVEKLFF.

The J gene is TRBJ1-4, the V gene TRBV5-4; no clear D. The CDR3 runs to 13 residues. Per the germline V gene, CDR1 is SGHNT and CDR2 is YYREEE (reference sequence). The V and J ends lost 0 bases and 4 bases respectively, with 4 bases between them. CDR3 protein: CASSLDINEKLFF. CDR3 nucleotides: TGTGCCAGCAGCTTGGATATTAATGAAAAACTGTTTTTT.

This clone came up once. The chain couples TRBV27 to TRBJ2-2; TRBD2 might be the D (5 bases). Germline V gives CDR1 MNHEY, CDR2 SMNVEV (reference sequence). V shed 5 bases and J shed 5 bases, with 9 bases lying between them. CDR3 size: 13 residues. CDR3 sequence reads: CASSKRETGELFF. For the CDR3, the DNA is TGTGCCAGCAGTAAAAGGGAGACCGGGGAGCTGTTTTTT.

The chain combines TRBV2 with TRBJ2-7, with D unclear. V was trimmed by 5 bases and J by 0 bases, leaving 2 bases between them. In germline, CDR1 is SNHLY, CDR2 FYNNEI. There are 11 residues in the CDR3. CDR3 sequence reads: CASSYSYEQYF. The CDR3 DNA follows: TGTGCCAGCAGTTACTCCTACGAGCAGTACTTC. Based on the CDR3 plus reference TRBV2 and TRBJ2-7, the full variable domain is EPEVTQTPSHQVTQMGQEVILRCVPISNHLYFYWYRQILGQKVEFLVSFYNNEISEKSEIFDDQFSVERPDGSNFTLKIRSTKLEDSAMYFCASSYSYEQYFGPGTRLTVT.

The genes are TRBV11-2 and TRBJ2-3, with D perhaps matching TRBD2 (6 bases). This CDR3 has 15 residues. CDR1 is SGHAT and CDR2 is FQNNGV in the germline V gene. V lost 5 bases to trimming and J lost 6 bases, with 18 bases between them. The CDR3 is CASSLLGGGGDTQYF. Here the CDR3 DNA reads TGTGCCAGCAGCCTCCTCGGGGGAGGTGGGGATACGCAGTATTTT.

V gene TRBV5-4 combines with J gene TRBJ2-7; no definite D call. The CDR3 covers 13 residues. Germline lookup yields CDR1 SGHNT and CDR2 YYREEE (reference sequence). Trimming cost V 0 bases and J 3 bases, with 7 bases left between them. The chain's CDR3 is CASSLDPGYEQYF. The CDR3, as DNA: TGTGCCAGCAGCTTGGACCCAGGCTACGAGCAGTACTTC. The full variable domain, its missing parts supplied by reference TRBV5-4 and TRBJ2-7, is ETGVTQSPTHLIKTRGQQVTLRCSSQSGHNTVSWYQQALGQGPQFIFQYYREEENGRGNFPPRFSGLQFPNYSSELNVNALELDDSALYLCASSLDPGYEQYFGPGTRLTVT.

This chain connects TRBV28 to TRBJ2-7; tentatively, D is TRBD1 (7 bases). The length of the CDR3 is 13 residues. V was clipped by 3 bases and J by 4 bases, with 10 bases between them. Germline CDR1 and CDR2: MDHEN and SYDVKM. CDR3 loop: CASSLQGGYEQYF. The DNA for the CDR3 is TGTGCCAGCAGTTTGCAGGGGGGTTACGAGCAGTACTTC. Based on the CDR3 plus reference TRBV28 and TRBJ2-7, the full variable domain is DVKVTQSSRYLVKRTGEKVFLECVQDMDHENMFWYRQDPGLGLRLIYFSYDVKMKEKGDIPEGYSVSREKKERFSLILESASTNQTSMYLCASSLQGGYEQYFGPGTRLTVT.

The chain is built from TRBV5-5 and TRBJ1-5, with D possibly matching TRBD1 (5 bases). Germline-derived CDR1 and CDR2 are SGHKS and YYEKEE (reference sequence). With 0 bases removed from V and 6 bases from J, the gap between germline ends came to 10 bases. This CDR3 has 14 amino acids. The CDR3 bases are TGTGCCAGCAGCTTGGCCCAGGGAGGTCAGCCCCAGCATTTT. Translation gives CASSLAQGGQPQHF. The full variable domain, with the rest looked up from reference TRBV5-5 and TRBJ1-5, is DAGVTQSPTHLIKTRGQQVTLRCSPISGHKSVSWYQQVLGQGPQFIFQYYEKEERGRGNFPDRFSARQFPNYSSELNVNALLLGDSALYLCASSLAQGGQPQHFGDGTRLSIL.

This clone came up once. The chain recombines TRBV29-1 with TRBJ1-3, with D possibly TRBD1 on 5 matching bases. Germline values: CDR1 SQVTM, CDR2 ANQGSEA. Trimming removed 6 bases from V and 9 bases from J, with 18 bases in between. CDR3 size: 13 residues. The chain's CDR3 is CSVRDDGGGTIYF. The CDR3 DNA is TGCAGCGTGCGGGATGATGGCGGGGGCACCATATATTTT.

The chain joins TRBV30 to TRBJ1-6; weak D call: TRBD1 (6 bases). Between the trimmed V and J ends, which lost 5 bases and 9 bases, there was a span of 17 bases. Per the germline V gene, CDR1 is GTSNPN and CDR2 is SVGIG (reference sequence). CDR3 length: 14 residues. The CDR3 protein is CAWSGQGFASPLHF. DNA of the CDR3: TGTGCCTGGTCTGGGCAGGGGTTTGCTTCACCCCTCCACTTT.